The 26 T cell receptor beta chains in this list originate from one sample, sequenced in a study of CD8+ T cells in alopecia areata (dated by TCRdb to 2016 to 2019). What this sample's treatment or condition label stands for: oral pan-JAK inhibitor, 5-10 mg twice daily. Libraries were constructed by the immunoSEQ multiplex PCR assay. RNA was extracted from all samples and reverse transcribed into cDNA, which served as template for TCR sequencing. TCRdb carries this immuneACCESS record with in-frame sequences only. Its versions omit some clonotypes, under half of them owing to an unresolved V gene in the studies checked, with the rest unexplained. This sample gives approximately 210,000 clones in total; under 70% of them show up just once. Jointly, the top ten make up more than 1% of the sample. Here the sequenced sample was CD4+ T cells sorted from blood, taken around week 44, from a patient treated with tofacitinib. These receptors all stem from a human donor with alopecia areata.

This chain joins TRBV7-2 and TRBJ2-7; D perhaps matches TRBD2 (6 bases). V lost 7 bases and J 0 bases, leaving 10 bases between the germline ends. The germline V gene has CDR1 SGHTA and CDR2 FQGNSA. CDR3 length: 13 residues. For the CDR3, the DNA is TGTGCCAGCACCCAGGGACTCTCCTACGAGCAGTACTTC. Its protein is CASTQGLSYEQYF.

V and J are TRBV7-2 and TRBJ1-2; TRBD1 matches at 12 bases. The J segment lost 4 bases and the V segment lost 4 bases, leaving 13 bases of the junction unmatched. The CDR3 length is 18 residues. Germline CDR1 is SGHTA and CDR2 is FQGNSA. The CDR3 is CASSWKPGQGAEVYGYTF. DNA for the CDR3: TGTGCCAGCAGCTGGAAGCCGGGACAGGGGGCGGAGGTCTATGGCTACACCTTC.

This clone has just one count. V is TRBV29-1 and J is TRBJ2-7; D is possibly TRBD1 (7 bases). This CDR3 has 11 amino acids. Germline values: CDR1 SQVTM, CDR2 ANQGSEA. V lost 7 bases and J 3 bases, leaving 10 bases between the germline ends. The CDR3 reads CSAGDSYEQYF. The CDR3 coding sequence is TGCAGCGCGGGGGACAGCTACGAGCAGTACTTC.

The chain couples TRBV23-1 to TRBJ1-2; D is unclear. TRBV23-1 is filed as an ORF, its function uncertain. Trimming removed 1 base at V and 4 bases at J, with 10 bases between. The length of the CDR3 is 14 residues. CDR3 sequence reads: CASSQFRLIYGYTF. The CDR3 DNA is TGCGCCAGCAGTCAATTTCGACTTATCTATGGCTACACCTTC.

The V and J genes are TRBV29-1 and TRBJ1-1, with D hard to call. Deletions cut 8 bases from V and 0 bases from J, with 7 bases between. The CDR3 sequence is 11 residues long. From germline, CDR1 is SQVTM and CDR2 ANQGSEA. The CDR3 DNA sequence: TGCAGCTTCATGGTGAACACTGAAGCTTTCTTT. Translated, it gives CSFMVNTEAFF.

This chain connects TRBV6-1 to TRBJ2-7; D may correspond to TRBD1 or TRBD2 (6 bases each). From germline, CDR1 is MNHNS and CDR2 SASEGT. The length of the CDR3 is 16 residues. Between the trimmed V and J ends, which lost 0 bases and 4 bases, there was a span of 16 bases. The CDR3: CASSEAAWRGSYEQYF. DNA of the CDR3: TGTGCCAGCAGTGAAGCCGCATGGAGGGGGTCTTACGAGCAGTACTTC.

CDR3 residues: CASSPTRTVYNEQFF. CDR3 nucleotides: TGCGCCAGCAGCCCGACAAGGACAGTTTACAATGAGCAGTTCTTC. The gene calls are TRBV5-1 and TRBJ2-1, with D maybe TRBD1 (6 bases). The V end lost 4 bases, the J end lost 4 bases, and 15 bases lay between the germline ends. This CDR3 has 15 residues. Germline CDR1 and CDR2: SGHRS and YFSETQ.

In nucleotides, the CDR3 is TGTGCCAGCAGCGTACTAGCGGGGGATTCGGATACGCAGTATTTT. Its translation: CASSVLAGDSDTQYF. The chain employs TRBV9 and TRBJ2-3; TRBD2 agrees at 10 bases. With 1 base clipped from V and 6 bases from J, the junction kept 5 bases outside the gene matches. The CDR3 contains 15 residues. Germline values: CDR1 SGDLS, CDR2 YYNGEE.

The V and J genes are TRBV12-5 and TRBJ1-6; D gene uncertain. Germline V CDR1 and CDR2: LGHNT, FRNRAP. This CDR3 spans 12 amino acids. V lost 1 base to trimming and J lost 7 bases, with 2 bases between them. The chain's CDR3 is CASGLGNSPLHF. The CDR3 nucleotides are TGTGCTAGTGGTTTGGGGAATTCACCCCTCCACTTT. The full variable domain, its missing parts supplied by reference TRBV12-5 and TRBJ1-6, is DARVTQTPRHKVTEMGQEVTMRCQPILGHNTVFWYRQTMMQGLELLAYFRNRAPLDDSGMPKDRFSAEMPDATLATLKIQPSEPRDSAVYFCASGLGNSPLHFGNGTRLTVT.

V gene TRBV10-3 combines with J gene TRBJ2-2; 7 nucleotides align to TRBD1. The trim removed 2 bases at V and 0 bases at J, leaving 6 bases unmatched. CDR1 is ENHRY, CDR2 SYGVKD, per germline. The CDR3 is 17 amino acids. The CDR3 reads CAISEKGQSTNTGELFF. The CDR3 nucleotides read TGTGCCATCAGTGAGAAGGGACAGTCAACGAACACCGGGGAGCTGTTTTTT.

The gene calls are TRBV2 and TRBJ2-5; D may be TRBD1 or TRBD2 (5 bases each). This CDR3 spans 17 amino acids. CDR1 and CDR2 from the germline V gene are SNHLY and FYNNEI. V shed 0 bases and J shed 3 bases, with 17 bases lying between them. The CDR3 DNA sequence: TGTGCCAGCAGTGAAGCCCCCGGGTTGAGGGGCGAAGAGACCCAGTACTTC. Encoded protein: CASSEAPGLRGEETQYF.

This clone was counted between two and nine times. This chain links TRBV2 with TRBJ2-7; D is undetermined. Deletions cut 8 bases from V and 0 bases from J, with 11 bases between. Germline values: CDR1 SNHLY, CDR2 FYNNEI. This CDR3 comprises 13 residues. The CDR3 here is CASGSTGSYEQYF. CDR3 nucleotide sequence: TGTGCCAGCGGCAGTACGGGCTCCTACGAGCAGTACTTC.

V is TRBV2 and J is TRBJ1-2; D is uncertain. V was shortened by 1 base and J by 3 bases, with 15 bases between the two germline ends. This CDR3 is 16 amino acids long. The germline gives CDR1 SNHLY, CDR2 FYNNEI. The DNA for the CDR3 is TGTGCCAGCAGTGAAGAAAGGAGGGTAGGGCACTATGGCTACACCTTC. Encoded protein: CASSEERRVGHYGYTF.

The genes are TRBV29-1 and TRBJ1-2; D possibly corresponds to TRBD1 (6 bases). Germline assignment: CDR1 SQVTM and CDR2 ANQGSEA. V lost 1 base, J lost 7 bases, and 13 bases lay in between. This CDR3 comprises 13 residues. The CDR3 region is CSVEVQGIGGYTF. CDR3 bases: TGCAGCGTTGAAGTACAGGGAATCGGTGGCTACACCTTC.

The chain joins TRBV7-9 to TRBJ2-3; possible D gene TRBD2, 7 bases. The germline gives CDR1 SEHNR, CDR2 FQNEAQ (reference sequence). This CDR3 is built from 16 residues. The germline V and J ends were trimmed by 5 bases and 3 bases, with 18 bases remaining between them. CDR3 loop: CASSTGRGGRTDTQYF. The DNA for the CDR3 is TGTGCCAGCAGCACTGGGAGGGGGGGCCGGACAGATACGCAGTATTTT.

This clone was seen a few times. The DNA for the CDR3 is TGTGCCAGCAAGGGGGACTTGACGGGAAATCAGCCCCAGCATTTT. Protein sequence: CASKGDLTGNQPQHF. The rearrangement joins TRBV2 to TRBJ1-5; possibly TRBD1 for D (6 bases). V lost 7 bases, J lost 4 bases, and 17 bases lay in between. CDR3 length equals 15 residues. The germline CDR1 and CDR2 sequences are SNHLY and FYNNEI.

This sequence joins TRBV11-2 and TRBJ2-4, with no clear D. In germline, CDR1 is SGHAT, CDR2 FQNNGV. This CDR3 is built from 12 residues. V dropped 4 bases and J dropped 6 bases, with 7 bases sitting between them. The CDR3: CASSYSLNIQYF. The CDR3 DNA is TGTGCCAGCAGCTATAGTTTAAACATTCAGTACTTC.

The V and J genes are TRBV7-2 and TRBJ1-2; perhaps TRBD1 as D (5 bases). The V and J ends lost 5 bases and 8 bases respectively, with 15 bases between them. CDR1 and CDR2 from the germline V gene are SGHTA and FQGNSA. This CDR3 is built from 13 residues. The CDR3 sequence is CASSQDTVGGYTF. CDR3 in DNA: TGTGCCAGCAGCCAGGACACGGTAGGAGGCTACACCTTC.

This chain uses TRBV5-4 with TRBJ1-1; 9 bases map to TRBD1. Per germline, CDR1 SGHNT and CDR2 YYREEE (reference sequence). There are 15 residues in the CDR3. V lost 1 base to trimming and J lost 1 base; unmatched junction nucleotides: 2. The CDR3: CASSLPGQGNTEAFF. CDR3 nucleotides: TGTGCCAGCAGCTTGCCGGGACAGGGGAACACTGAAGCTTTCTTT.

This clone was counted a few times. This chain uses TRBV23-1 with TRBJ2-1; D possibly corresponds to TRBD1 (6 bases). TRBV23-1 is an open reading frame whose function is uncertain. Trimming left V 2 bases short and J 10 bases short, with 12 bases between. The CDR3 contains 13 residues. In DNA form, the CDR3 reads TGCGCCAGCAGTCAACAGTTAGACAGGGAGCAGTTCTTC. Translating gives CASSQQLDREQFF.

This clone was counted between two and nine times. The chain couples TRBV6-5 to TRBJ1-5; weak D call: TRBD1 (6 bases). The CDR3 runs 15 residues. Germline V gene sequence: CDR1 MNHEY, CDR2 SVGAGI. Deletions cut 5 bases from V and 2 bases from J, with 13 bases between. Here the CDR3 DNA reads TGTGCCAGCAGTACAGGGTGGTCGGGCAATCAGCCCCAGCATTTT. Protein: CASSTGWSGNQPQHF.

The V call is TRBV18, the J call TRBJ1-1, with D possibly matching TRBD1 (5 bases). Germline V gives CDR1 KGHSH, CDR2 LQKENI. The CDR3 consists of 13 residues. Trimming left V 5 bases short and J 3 bases short, with 10 bases between. The CDR3 nucleotides are TGTGCCAGCTCAACCAGGGACGACACTGAAGCTTTCTTT. It specifies CASSTRDDTEAFF. Variable domain in full (rest from reference TRBV18 and TRBJ1-1): NAGVMQNPRHLVRRRGQEARLRCSPMKGHSHVYWYRQLPEEGLKFMVYLQKENIIDESGMPKERFSAEFPKEGPSILRIQQVVRGDSAAYFCASSTRDDTEAFFGQGTRLTVV.

This clone was counted between two and nine times. This chain connects TRBV4-3 to TRBJ2-5; TRBD2 is a possible D gene (6 bases). Trimming took 1 base from V and 4 from J, leaving 13 bases between them. The germline V gene encodes CDR1 LGHNA and CDR2 YSLEER. This CDR3 comprises 15 residues. The CDR3 is CASSQAVAGRETQYF. The CDR3 nucleotides are TGCGCCAGCAGCCAAGCCGTTGCGGGGAGAGAGACCCAGTACTTC.

The sample holds one count of this clone. This rearrangement joins TRBV30 to TRBJ1-4, with TRBD1 as a possible D gene (5 bases). The CDR3 spans 12 residues. Per the germline V gene, CDR1 is GTSNPN and CDR2 is SVGIG (reference sequence). Trimming pared 0 bases from V and 11 bases from J, leaving 10 bases between. In DNA, the CDR3 is TGTGCCTGGAGTGTGGGGGGATTGAAACTGTTTTTT. As protein: CAWSVGGLKLFF.

This clone was picked up a small number of times. The V gene is TRBV4-3, the J gene TRBJ2-3, with 12 bases matching TRBD2. The CDR3 has 16 residues. The germline V gene encodes CDR1 LGHNA and CDR2 YSLEER. V lost 4 bases and J lost 2; bases outside the gene matches: 4. The CDR3 nucleotides are TGCGCCAGCAGCCCGGGACTAGCGGGCCCCACAGATACGCAGTATTTT. Protein product: CASSPGLAGPTDTQYF.

DNA of the CDR3: TGTGCCAGCAGCTTTGACAGATACACCGGGGAGCTGTTTTTT. Protein sequence: CASSFDRYTGELFF. This chain connects TRBV7-2 to TRBJ2-2, with D possibly being TRBD1 (5 bases). The CDR3 has 14 residues. V was trimmed by 3 bases and J by 3 bases, leaving 8 bases between them. Germline lookup yields CDR1 SGHTA and CDR2 FQGNSA.